The T cell receptor beta chain described here comes from a study of blood T cell repertoires in COVID-19. Under the authors' procedure: The assay estimated nucleated cells by amplifying reference gene primers. Sequencing was performed with immunoSEQ multiplex PCR; in TCRdb, only in-frame clones are kept and a portion is missing. V, J and clone size reflect that table, while D and trimming were determined from the DNA. The sample contains 120,000 or so clones, about four fifths of which appear only once. This clone was found a few times. The source material was peripheral blood. The receptor was derived from a man in his forties with active or convalescent COVID-19.

The CDR3 reads CASSPDRGRQPQHF. The DNA for the CDR3 is TGTGCCAGCAGTCCGGACAGGGGGCGACAGCCCCAGCATTTT. The V gene is TRBV2, the J gene TRBJ1-5; TRBD1 matches 11 bases. The junction had 4 bases not matched to a gene; V was cut back by 5 bases and J by 7 bases. CDR1 is SNHLY, CDR2 FYNNEI, per germline. This CDR3 spans 14 amino acids.